This TCR beta chain was sequenced for a study of identical twins. Study observations and caveats: Zero-insertion analyses might be partly confounded by invariant T cells like MAIT and iNKT. In cord blood, abundant beta clonotypes had fewer insertions; memory showed no trend.

TCRdb re-analysed the 5' RACE reads in MiXCR, keeping a single row per CDR3 protein. The sample lists roughly 1.6 million distinct CDR3 sequences, around a third occurring once. This clonotype was found a few times. Antigen: not known. The CDR3 covers 15 residues. Germline V gene lookup returns CDR1 MDHEN and CDR2 SYDVKM. V was cut by 3 bases and J by 7 bases, with 15 bases left in between. This sequence was found in a newborn girl in good health. Sequenced material: cord blood. J is TRBJ1-4 and V is TRBV28; possible D gene TRBD1, 6 bases. The CDR3 reads CASSFKMGGREKLFF. Written as DNA, the CDR3 is TGTGCCAGCAGTTTTAAAATGGGGGGGCGTGAAAAACTGTTTTTT.